This TCR beta chain is drawn from a study of identical twins. Study-wide points: Recombination models fit unrelated individuals' TCR alpha sharing but underestimated twins'.

A universal primer site was created by template switching, with the cDNA bearing unique molecular identifiers. One entry per CDR3 protein, called by TCRdb with MiXCR from the 5' RACE reads. This sample has 470,000 or so distinct CDR3 sequences, with more than 20% found just once. Notes on this clonotype: The antigen remains undetermined.

V lost 10 bases and J 4 bases, leaving 14 bases between the germline ends. The CDR3 has 13 amino acids. The data were also submitted as part of a second study, on T cells expressing NK-cell markers. From that report: HCMV serostatus: most of the eight sequenced donors positive, one negative. A handful of donors likewise had their CD3+CD56-NKG2C+ fraction led by these clonotypes.

The chain couples TRBV12-3 or TRBV12-4 to TRBJ1-5, with a weak D call TRBD1 (5 bases). Material: CD4+ T cells sorted from blood. This sequence originates from a woman aged 18-29 years in good health. The CDR3 here is CATGGGPNQPQHF. CDR3 DNA: TGTGCCACCGGTGGGGGACCGAATCAGCCCCAGCATTTT.